Listed below are T cell receptor beta chains from one sample, sequenced in a study of cytomegalovirus exposure and HLA in healthy donors. Sequencing used immunoSEQ multiplex PCR; TCRdb keeps in-frame clones, though not all of them. The table lists some 190,000 clones, about 80% of them singletons, with over 1.5% in the top ten. The sample was PBMCs. All receptors come from a middle-aged man in good health and CMV-seronegative. Each CDR3 is given with its conserved first and last residue. A D gene is named only where the DNA matches it firmly. The listing skips clone size in some rows; elsewhere it reads once, few, many or a size class.

j_gene,d_gene,v_gene,abundance,CDR3aa,CDR3nt
TRBJ2-3,TRBD1,TRBV7-9,NA,CASSFIQGFTDTQYF,TGTGCCAGCAGCTTCATACAGGGGTTCACAGATACGCAGTATTTT
TRBJ1-2,NA,TRBV2,NA,CASTDHPYSGSGYGYTF,TGTGCCAGCACCGATCATCCTTATTCAGGATCAGGCTATGGCTACACCTTC
TRBJ2-3,NA,TRBV5-1,NA,CASSLNSGLSTDTQYF,TGCGCCAGCAGCCTCAATAGCGGACTTAGCACAGATACGCAGTATTTT
TRBJ2-1,TRBD2,TRBV2,NA,CASSAIGTSGNLVF,TGTGCCAGCAGTGCTATCGGGACTAGCGGGAATCTTGTCTTC
TRBJ1-2,TRBD1,TRBV5-6,NA,CASSLGQGGYTF,TGTGCCAGCAGCTTGGGACAGGGAGGCTACACCTTC
TRBJ1-1,NA,TRBV28,NA,CASSYMSSGGGLNTEAFF,TGTGCCAGCAGCTATATGTCATCGGGGGGGGGCTTGAACACTGAAGCTTTCTTT
TRBJ1-6,TRBD1,TRBV5-6,once,CASSSETRQGNNSPLHF,TGTGCCAGCAGCTCGGAAACGAGACAGGGGAATAATTCACCCCTCCACTTT
TRBJ1-5,NA,TRBV7-2,NA,CASSLGPNQPQHF,TGTGCCAGCAGCTTAGGGCCCAATCAGCCCCAGCATTTT
TRBJ1-2,TRBD1,TRBV7-9,NA,CASSFRHSDRDYGYTF,TGTGCCAGCAGCTTTCGCCACTCGGACAGGGACTATGGCTACACCTTC
TRBJ2-1,TRBD1,TRBV7-2,NA,CASSLGSDRAYNEQFF,TGTGCCAGCAGCTTAGGGTCGGACAGGGCTTACAATGAGCAGTTCTTC
TRBJ2-3,TRBD1,TRBV4-2,NA,CASSHKLGGEDTQYF,TGTGCCAGCAGCCATAAGCTAGGGGGCGAGGATACGCAGTATTTT
TRBJ1-2,TRBD1,TRBV5-5,NA,CASSSGPGGLGYTF,TGTGCCAGCAGCTCGGGGCCAGGGGGCTTAGGCTACACCTTC
TRBJ2-3,TRBD2,TRBV4-2,once,CASSQGPSGGRTDTQYF,TGTGCCAGCAGCCAAGGTCCCAGCGGGGGGCGCACAGATACGCAGTATTTT
TRBJ2-3,NA,TRBV5-1,NA,CASSLRGGVSDTQYF,TGCGCCAGCAGCTTGAGGGGGGGCGTATCGGATACGCAGTATTTT
TRBJ1-5,NA,TRBV28,NA,CASSLRDKGRDQPQHF,TGTGCCAGCAGTTTAAGGGACAAGGGGCGAGATCAGCCCCAGCATTTT
TRBJ2-6,TRBD1,TRBV5-1,once,CASSLGTGGTGANVLTF,TGCGCCAGCAGCCTAGGGACAGGGGGCACTGGGGCCAACGTCCTGACTTTC
TRBJ1-4,TRBD1,TRBV11-3,NA,CASSPRTGGNEKLFF,TGTGCCAGCAGCCCCAGGACAGGGGGCAATGAAAAACTGTTTTTT
TRBJ1-5,NA,TRBV6-5,NA,CASSVTAYFNQPQHF,TGTGCCAGCAGTGTGACAGCGTACTTTAATCAGCCCCAGCATTTT
TRBJ2-7,TRBD2,TRBV4-3,NA,CASSQLAGGVYEQCF,TGCGCCAGCAGCCAGCTAGCGGGAGGAGTCTACGAGCAGTGCTTC
TRBJ2-7,TRBD2,TRBV28,NA,CASSLRLAVSYEQYF,TGTGCCAGCAGTTTACGACTAGCGGTGTCCTACGAGCAGTACTTC
TRBJ1-5,NA,TRBV6-5,NA,CASSPGWHQPQHF,TGTGCCAGCAGTCCAGGGTGGCATCAGCCCCAGCATTTT
TRBJ1-1,TRBD1,TRBV30,NA,CAWSRTGQNTEAFF,TGTGCCTGGAGCCGGACAGGACAGAACACTGAAGCTTTCTTT
TRBJ2-7,TRBD1,TRBV4-3,NA,CASSQDIGGSSYEQYF,TGCGCCAGCAGCCAAGATATAGGGGGCAGCTCCTACGAGCAGTACTTC
TRBJ1-1,TRBD1,TRBV30,NA,CAWSDDRDAEAFF,TGTGCCTGGAGTGACGACAGGGACGCTGAAGCTTTCTTT
TRBJ2-7,TRBD1,TRBV18,few,CASSPGQGATYEQYF,TGTGCCAGCTCACCCGGACAGGGAGCTACCTACGAGCAGTACTTC
TRBJ2-2,TRBD1,TRBV9,NA,CASSVLQGANGELFF,TGTGCCAGCAGCGTCTTGCAGGGGGCAAACGGGGAGCTGTTTTTT
TRBJ2-2,TRBD2,TRBV19,NA,CATELAGGPAGELFF,TGTGCCACCGAACTAGCGGGAGGGCCAGCCGGGGAGCTGTTTTTT
TRBJ1-1,NA,TRBV28,NA,CASSLLATAGTEAFF,TGTGCCAGCAGTTTATTGGCTACGGCGGGCACTGAAGCTTTCTTT
TRBJ2-7,TRBD2,TRBV5-1,few,CASSSPLAGGSYEQYF,TGCGCCAGCAGCTCCCCTTTAGCGGGGGGGTCCTACGAGCAGTACTTC
TRBJ1-2,NA,TRBV7-2,NA,CASSPDSGYGYTF,TGTGCCAGCAGCCCGGACAGTGGCTATGGCTACACCTTC
TRBJ2-5,TRBD2,TRBV6-1,NA,CASRRLAGVLETQYF,TGTGCCAGCAGACGACTAGCGGGAGTGTTGGAGACCCAGTACTTC
TRBJ1-5,TRBD1,TRBV7-2,once,CASSLSTGGANQPQHF,TGTGCCAGCAGCTTAAGCACAGGGGGGGCCAATCAGCCCCAGCATTTT
TRBJ2-3,TRBD2,TRBV29-1,NA,CSVEVLAGETDTQYF,TGCAGCGTTGAAGTCCTAGCGGGGGAGACAGATACGCAGTATTTT
TRBJ1-2,NA,TRBV5-8,NA,CASSFGARYLGVAGGYTF,TGTGCCAGCAGCTTCGGAGCTCGGTATCTGGGTGTCGCGGGCGGCTACACCTTC
TRBJ2-4,NA,TRBV21-1,NA,CASSRSPSGGVGENIQYF,TGTGCCAGCAGCAGATCCCCCTCGGGTGGGGTGGGAGAAAACATTCAGTACTTC
TRBJ1-4,NA,TRBV5-1,few,CASSLGGPNEKLFF,TGCGCCAGCAGCTTGGGTGGGCCTAATGAAAAACTGTTTTTT
TRBJ1-4,NA,TRBV7-9,NA,CASSAWTEVSGKLFF,TGTGCCAGCAGCGCTTGGACAGAAGTATCTGGAAAACTGTTTTTT